This TCR beta chain was captured in a study of T cell repertoires in cytomegalovirus infection. The CDR3 has 14 amino acids. The V and J ends lost 3 bases and 1 base respectively, with 10 bases between them. Per germline, CDR1 SGHTA and CDR2 FQGNSA. In its sample, this clonotype was seen a few times. TCRdb recomputed calls from the reads with MiXCR, one row per CDR3 protein. The sample includes about 440,000 distinct CDR3 sequences, roughly 31% of them seen just once. Sequencing used PBMCs. This TCR was sampled from a human donor in good health (CMV status not recorded). Some clones in this sample may be carry-over from other donors' samples. This chain uses TRBV7-2 with TRBJ2-7, with D possibly called TRBD1 or TRBD2 (5 bases each). CDR3 amino acids: CASSFRDGSYEQYF. CDR3 nucleotides: TGTGCCAGCAGCTTTAGGGACGGATCCTACGAGCAGTACTTC.